This TCR beta chain appears in the sequencing data of a study of T cell clonotyping in hematopoietic cell transplantation. In this sample, this clone turned up once. This CDR3 contains 16 residues. Germline V lookup: CDR1 SGHRS, CDR2 YFSETQ. Between the trimmed V and J ends, which lost 4 bases and 0 bases, there was a span of 14 bases. Sequencing used immunoSEQ multiplex PCR; TCRdb keeps in-frame clones, though not all of them. The sample contains about 2,100 clones, just under 95% of which appear only once. V usage is TRBV5-1 and J usage is TRBJ2-1; D is possibly TRBD2 (6 bases). Sequences were obtained from peripheral blood mononuclear cells. The receptor comes from a man between 45 and 60 years old in good health. Some clones in this sample may be carry-over from other donors' samples. The CDR3 region is CASSPGLANSYNEQFF. Here the CDR3 DNA reads TGCGCCAGCAGCCCGGGACTTGCAAACTCCTACAATGAGCAGTTCTTC.